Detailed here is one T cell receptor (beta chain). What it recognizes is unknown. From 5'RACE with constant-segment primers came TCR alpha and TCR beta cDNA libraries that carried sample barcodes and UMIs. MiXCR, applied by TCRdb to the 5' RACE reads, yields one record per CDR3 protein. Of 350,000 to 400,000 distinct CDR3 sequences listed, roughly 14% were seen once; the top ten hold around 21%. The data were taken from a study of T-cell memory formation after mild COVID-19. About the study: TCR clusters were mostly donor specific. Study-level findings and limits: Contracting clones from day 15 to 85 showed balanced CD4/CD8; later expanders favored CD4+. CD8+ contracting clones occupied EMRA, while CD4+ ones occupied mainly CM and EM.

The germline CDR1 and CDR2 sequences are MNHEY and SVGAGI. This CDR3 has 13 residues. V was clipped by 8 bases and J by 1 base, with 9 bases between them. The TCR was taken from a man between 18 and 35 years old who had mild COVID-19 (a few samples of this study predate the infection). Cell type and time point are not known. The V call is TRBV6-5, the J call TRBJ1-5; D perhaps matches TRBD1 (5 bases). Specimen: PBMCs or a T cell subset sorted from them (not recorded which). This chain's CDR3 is CASGARSNQPQHF. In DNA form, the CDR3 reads TGTGCCAGCGGGGCTAGGAGCAATCAGCCCCAGCATTTT.